Detailed here is one T cell receptor (beta chain). This clone was seen just once. Its recognized antigen is unknown. Per-base quality was not reported, and no clone a single base away is much larger than it. The entry originates in a study of STAT3 mutations in large granular lymphocyte leukemia (dated by TCRdb to between 2019 and 2020). For context, the study as a whole: About half of the T-LGLL patients who underwent longitudinal sequencing carried canonical activating STAT3 mutations. Over half of the T-LGLL patients were given one or more immunosuppressive therapy regimens, and roughly 37% of the treated patients had a hematologic response. To reconstruct clonal hierarchy and dynamics, serial deep sequencing of TCRbeta CDR3 and STAT3 was performed in patients with T-cell large granular lymphocyte leukemia. From an initial cohort of hundreds of LGL patients, roughly 17 representative T-LGLL cases were selected for longitudinal TCRbeta and STAT3 sequencing. As controls within the study, two patients with natural killer LGL leukemia were also sequenced longitudinally. Patients were sequenced at roughly 4.1 time points on average, with the number of samplings per patient ranging from 2 to 8.

DNA was extracted from blood mononuclear cells, and the same DNA was used for both TCR and STAT3 sequencing. TCRbeta libraries were sequenced on an Illumina MiSeq, averaging roughly 41,000 productive templates per sample. Using multiplex PCR amplification, the immunoSEQ assay generated the TCRbeta CDR3 libraries. The study's processing was this. Repertoire diversity was calculated as previously defined, and values close to 0 indicated extremely monoclonal samples. The table comes from immuneACCESS by way of TCRdb, which keeps in-frame sequences with V and J called. Part of the clones is missing from these tables; in studies checked, under half for an unresolved V gene and the rest for unknown reasons. V and J calls and clone size are given by that table; D and trimming were obtained from the DNA. The sample contains 15,000 or so clones, 65% to 85% of them found a single time. The ten largest clones represent over 50% of the sample.

The CDR3 contains 14 residues, cysteine and phenylalanine counted. Of all the DNA, just the CDR3 is kept, 42 bases in frame from base 1. Cut back by 3 bases and 2 bases, the V and J ends lie 10 bases apart. Per the germline V gene, KGHSH is the CDR1 and LQKENI is the CDR2. What the authors observed across the whole study: At least one immunodominant TCRbeta clonotype was identified in every T-LGLL patient, and multiple immunodominant subclonotypes were identified in about half of the T-LGLL patients. TCR clonotype switching after therapy was seen in about 35% of the 18 patients, with all newly emerging clones being STAT3 wild type. Persisting codominant clonotypes in some patients meant a small but highly pathogenic clone may have been missed. Linking therapy response to changes in TCR clonal burden was complicated by variable intervals between samplings and by differing treatment regimens. The burden of the dominant TCR clone was higher than the STAT3 mutant burden in several patients, which suggests that the STAT3 mutation arose secondarily inside a clone that had already expanded. Because no samples were available when a clone first appeared, clonal expansion had to be inferred from samplings taken at other points.

Sequences were obtained from peripheral blood mononuclear cells. This sequence was found in a man aged 55 to 70 with T-cell large granular lymphocyte leukemia. Some clones in this sample may be carry-over from other donors' samples. The age is the age at diagnosis. In this chain, TRBV18 is recombined with TRBJ2-5, with the D assignment possibly TRBD1 or TRBD2, given 6 matching bases for each. The CDR3 sequence is CASSPRGGQETQYF. The sequenced DNA: TGTGCCAGCTCACCGCGAGGGGGGCAAGAGACCCAGTACTTC.